One and the same sample provided the 6 T cell receptor beta chains below, sequenced in a study of neoadjuvant anti-PD-1 for oral cavity cancer. Produced via immunoSEQ multiplex PCR; TCRdb's table is partial and in-frame only. The data show 35,000 to 40,000 clones, with roughly two fifths seen just once and about 16% held by the top ten. As to time point: after neoadjuvant nivolumab, at surgical resection. The sequencing used tumor tissue, collected after nivolumab (anti-PD-1) treatment. These receptors were taken from a person aged 40 to 85 with oral cavity squamous cell carcinoma.

This clone was counted a single time. The rearrangement joins TRBV7-3 to TRBJ2-3; D could derive from TRBD1 or TRBD2 (5 bases each). Trimming shortened V by 5 bases and J by 7 bases, and 13 bases separated the two germline ends. This CDR3 region has 13 residues. CDR1 SGHTA and CDR2 FQGTGA come from the germline V gene. The CDR3 nucleotides read TGTGCCAGCAGCCTACTCGGGGCGCATACGCAGTATTTT. This gives the protein CASSLLGAHTQYF.

This clone counts as medium-sized. The chain uses TRBV2 and TRBJ1-2; no definite D call. The V and J ends lost 1 base and 5 bases respectively, with 14 bases between them. Germline V gene sequence: CDR1 SNHLY, CDR2 FYNNEI. The CDR3 has 15 amino acids. The CDR3, as DNA: TGTGCCAGCAGTGAAGAGTTAGCTGGCCAATATGGCTACACCTTC. This encodes CASSEELAGQYGYTF. Complete variable domain (other parts from reference TRBV2 and TRBJ1-2): EPEVTQTPSHQVTQMGQEVILRCVPISNHLYFYWYRQILGQKVEFLVSFYNNEISEKSEIFDDQFSVERPDGSNFTLKIRSTKLEDSAMYFCASSEELAGQYGYTFGSGTRLTVV.

In this sample, this clone turned up once. This rearrangement joins TRBV6-5 to TRBJ1-1; maybe TRBD1 (6 bases). The CDR3 length is 15 residues. Germline CDR1 MNHEY, CDR2 SVGAGI. Trimming left V 6 bases short and J 5 bases short, with 19 bases between. The CDR3 sequence: CASRRYRDGLTEAFF. In DNA form, the CDR3 reads TGTGCCAGCAGACGATACAGGGATGGATTAACTGAAGCTTTCTTT.

This chain uses TRBV6-5 with TRBJ1-2; no reliable D call. The CDR3 contains 13 residues. Trimming pared 2 bases from V and 8 bases from J, leaving 12 bases between. CDR1 and CDR2 from the germline V gene are MNHEY and SVGAGI. This CDR3 is CASSYRRAHGYTF. The CDR3 bases are TGTGCCAGCAGTTACCGGAGGGCGCACGGCTACACCTTC.

The chain combines TRBV27 with TRBJ2-1; D is possibly TRBD2 (5 bases). This CDR3 has 14 amino acids. Looked up from germline, CDR1 is MNHEY and CDR2 is SMNVEV (reference sequence). V lost 3 bases and J lost 0, with 6 bases in between. The CDR3 sequence is CASSFGSSYNEQFF. CDR3 DNA: TGTGCCAGCAGTTTTGGGAGCTCCTACAATGAGCAGTTCTTC.

This clone has a count of ten or more. The chain couples TRBV7-9 to TRBJ2-5, with 11 bases aligning to TRBD1. Germline CDR1 and CDR2: SEHNR and FQNEAQ (reference sequence). With 5 bases clipped from V and 1 base from J, the junction kept 3 bases outside the gene matches. The CDR3 totals 15 residues. The CDR3 nucleotides read TGTGCCAGCAGCCAAGGACAGGGGGCCCAAGAGACCCAGTACTTC. Translation gives CASSQGQGAQETQYF.